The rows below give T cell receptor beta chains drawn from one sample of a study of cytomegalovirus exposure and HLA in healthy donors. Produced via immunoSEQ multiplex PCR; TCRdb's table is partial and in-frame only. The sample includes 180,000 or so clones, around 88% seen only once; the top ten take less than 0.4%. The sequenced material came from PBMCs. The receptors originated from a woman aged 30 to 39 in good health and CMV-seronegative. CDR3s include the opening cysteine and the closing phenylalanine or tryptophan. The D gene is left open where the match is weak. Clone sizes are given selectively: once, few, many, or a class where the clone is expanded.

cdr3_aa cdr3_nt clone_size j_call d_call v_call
CSVELLVSGTGGETQYF TGCAGCGTTGAACTCTTGGTGTCCGGGACAGGGGGCGAGACCCAGTACTTC few TRBJ2-5 TRBD1 TRBV29-1
CASSLDPGTSRTGELFF TGTGCCAGCAGCTTAGATCCCGGGACTAGCCGCACCGGGGAGCTGTTTTTT - TRBJ2-2 TRBD2 TRBV11-2
CASSSGTEAYEQYF TGTGCCAGCAGTTCAGGGACAGAGGCCTACGAGCAGTACTTC once TRBJ2-7 TRBD1 TRBV28
CASSTLRGGETQYF TGTGCCAGCAGCACTTTGCGGGGCGGAGAGACCCAGTACTTC - TRBJ2-5 - TRBV6-1
CASSLTGYNEQFF TGTGCCAGCAGCCTAACAGGGTACAATGAGCAGTTCTTC - TRBJ2-1 - TRBV6-6
CASSPGLAGLTGELFF TGTGCCAGCAGCCCGGGACTAGCGGGGCTCACCGGGGAGCTGTTTTTT - TRBJ2-2 TRBD2 TRBV5-6
CARTGGVADTQYF TGTGCCAGAACAGGGGGGGTAGCAGATACGCAGTATTTT - TRBJ2-3 - TRBV30
CASSLWREWMAGELFF TGTGCCAGCAGCTTATGGCGGGAGTGGATGGCCGGGGAGCTGTTTTTT - TRBJ2-2 TRBD2 TRBV7-9
CAVGRGGRADTGELFF TGTGCCGTGGGGCGTGGCGGGAGGGCCGACACCGGGGAGCTGTTTTTT - TRBJ2-2 TRBD2 TRBV10-3
CASSLSAGAGSNTEAFF TGTGCCAGCAGTTTATCGGCAGGGGCAGGGTCTAACACTGAAGCTTTCTTT - TRBJ1-1 - TRBV27